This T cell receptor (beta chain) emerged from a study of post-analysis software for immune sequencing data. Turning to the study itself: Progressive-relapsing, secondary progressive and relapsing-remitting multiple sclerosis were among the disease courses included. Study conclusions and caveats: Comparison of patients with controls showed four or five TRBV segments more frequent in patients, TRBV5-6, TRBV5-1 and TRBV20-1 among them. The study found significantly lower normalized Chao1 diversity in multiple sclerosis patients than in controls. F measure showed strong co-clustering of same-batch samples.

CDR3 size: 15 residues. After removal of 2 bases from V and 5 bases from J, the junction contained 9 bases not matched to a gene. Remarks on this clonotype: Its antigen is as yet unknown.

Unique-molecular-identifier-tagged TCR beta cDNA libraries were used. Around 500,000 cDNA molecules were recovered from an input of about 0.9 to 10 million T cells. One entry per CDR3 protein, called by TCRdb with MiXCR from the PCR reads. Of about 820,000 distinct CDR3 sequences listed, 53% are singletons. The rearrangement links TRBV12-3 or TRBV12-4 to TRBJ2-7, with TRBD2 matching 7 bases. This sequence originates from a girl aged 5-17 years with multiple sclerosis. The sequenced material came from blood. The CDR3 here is CASSLRAGRGHEQYF. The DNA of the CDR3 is TGTGCCAGCAGTTTACGGGCAGGGAGGGGTCACGAGCAGTACTTC.